The source of this T cell receptor beta chain is a study of shared clonotypes between healthy human individuals. Study overall: Donors, aged 18 to 49, were a couple of women and a few men. Study-wide findings and caveats: What naive subsets generally showed was a larger estimated richness than memory subsets showed.

In its sample, this clone was seen once. Its antigen is currently unknown. The CDR3 totals 14 residues. Germline V gives CDR1 SGHRS, CDR2 YFSETQ. V lost 5 bases to trimming and J lost 7 bases; unmatched junction nucleotides: 10. This table comes from immunoSEQ multiplex PCR, and its TCRdb copy is limited to in-frame clones, with some not included. The data show about 1 million clones, under 80% seen once. The sequence derives from a man younger than 30 in good health. The chain couples TRBV5-1 to TRBJ2-7; the match to TRBD2 covers 9 bases. Sequencing was carried out using memory CD4+ T cells sorted from blood. The sample's subset: CD45RA-negative fraction. CDR3 coding DNA: TGCGCCAGCAGAGCGGCTAGCGGGAATCGGGAGCAGTACTTC. Protein product: CASRAASGNREQYF.